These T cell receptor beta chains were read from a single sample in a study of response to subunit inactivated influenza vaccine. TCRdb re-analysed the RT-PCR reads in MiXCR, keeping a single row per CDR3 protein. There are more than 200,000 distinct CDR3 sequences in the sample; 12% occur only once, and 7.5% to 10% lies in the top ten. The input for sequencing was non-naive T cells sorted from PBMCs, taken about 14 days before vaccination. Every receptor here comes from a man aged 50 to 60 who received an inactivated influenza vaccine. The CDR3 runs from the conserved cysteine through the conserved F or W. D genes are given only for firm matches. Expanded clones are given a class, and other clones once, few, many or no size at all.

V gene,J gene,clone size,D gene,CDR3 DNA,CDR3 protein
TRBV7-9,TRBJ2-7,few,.,TGTGCCAGCAGCTTGGAGAATTCCTACGAGCAGTACTTC,CASSLENSYEQYF
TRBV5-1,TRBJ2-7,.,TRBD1,TGCGCCAGCAGCGACGGGACAGGGGTAGGGCAGTACTTC,CASSDGTGVGQYF
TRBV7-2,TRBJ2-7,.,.,TGTGCCAGCAGCTTAATGGCCGCGGGCGAGCAGTACTTC,CASSLMAAGEQYF
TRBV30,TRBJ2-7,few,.,TGTGCCTGGAGTTTTGGGGCCTCACAGGAGCAGTACTTC,CAWSFGASQEQYF
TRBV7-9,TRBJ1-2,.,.,TGTGCCAGCAGCCCGAGTCCGGCCGGGGGCTACACCTTC,CASSPSPAGGYTF
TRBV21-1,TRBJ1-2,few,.,TGTGCCAGCAGCAAAGGGCTGACAGGAAACTATGGCTACACCTTC,CASSKGLTGNYGYTF
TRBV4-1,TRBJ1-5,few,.,TGCGCCAGCAGCCAAGGTCGGGGGCCCCAGCCCCAGCATTTT,CASSQGRGPQPQHF
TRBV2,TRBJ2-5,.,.,TGTGCCAGCAGTGAATGGCTCCAAGAGACCCAGTACTTC,CASSEWLQETQYF
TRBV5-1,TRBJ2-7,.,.,TGCGCCAGCAGCGCCCTCTTCCAGCGGGCGAACCCATCCTACGAGCAGTACTTC,CASSALFQRANPSYEQYF
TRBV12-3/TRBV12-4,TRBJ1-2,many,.,TGTGCCAGCAGCCCCGGGCCTAGGAGCTATGGCTACACCTTC,CASSPGPRSYGYTF
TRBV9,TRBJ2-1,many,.,TGTGCCAGCAGCGCCCCCACTGGCGTCTCGAACAATGAGCAGTTCTTC,CASSAPTGVSNNEQFF
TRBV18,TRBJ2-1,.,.,TGTGCCAGCTCGGAAAGGCAGTCTGGTGGGCGCTACAATGAGCAGTTCTTC,CASSERQSGGRYNEQFF
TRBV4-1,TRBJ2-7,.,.,TGCGCCAGCAGCCAAGATGCAGGCTACTACGAGCAGTACTTC,CASSQDAGYYEQYF
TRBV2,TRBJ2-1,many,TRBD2,TGTGCCAGCAGTTTAGCGGGAGGGCCGGCAAATGAGCAGTTCTTC,CASSLAGGPANEQFF
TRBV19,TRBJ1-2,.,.,TGTGCCAGTAGTCTGGGCGGCGCCGTAAGCTACACCTTC,CASSLGGAVSYTF
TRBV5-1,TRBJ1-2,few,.,TGCGCCAGCAGCTTTTTACGGGGCTCCTATGGCTACACCTTC,CASSFLRGSYGYTF
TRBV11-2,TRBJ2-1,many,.,TGTGCCAGCGGGCTGGGAGGAGCGGACAATGAGCAGTTCTTC,CASGLGGADNEQFF
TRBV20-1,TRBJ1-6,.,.,TGCAGTGCTAGCGGAGGTAATTCACCCCTCCACTTT,CSASGGNSPLHF
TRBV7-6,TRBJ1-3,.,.,TGTGCCAGCAGCTTAGAGTTGGGCTCTGGAAACACCATATATTTT,CASSLELGSGNTIYF
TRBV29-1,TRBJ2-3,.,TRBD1,TGCAGCGGGACAGGGGGATCCACAGATACGCAGTATTTT,CSGTGGSTDTQYF
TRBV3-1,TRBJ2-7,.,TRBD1,TGTGCCAGCAGCCAACTTGGACAGGGGGGGCCACTCTACTTC,CASSQLGQGGPLYF
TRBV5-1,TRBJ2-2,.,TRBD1,TGCGCCAGCAGCTTGGGACAGGGAAACGCCGGGGAGCTGTTTTTT,CASSLGQGNAGELFF
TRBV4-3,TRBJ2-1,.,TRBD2,TGCGCCAGCAGCCAAGACCCGGGGGGGAGGGTGAATGAGCAGTTCTTC,CASSQDPGGRVNEQFF
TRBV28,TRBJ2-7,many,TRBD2,TGTGCCAGCATACTAGCGGGAGGGTCCTACGAGCAGTACTTC,CASILAGGSYEQYF
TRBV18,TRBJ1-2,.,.,TGTGCCAGCTCACCACCCGCCGGCTTAGGCTACACCTTC,CASSPPAGLGYTF
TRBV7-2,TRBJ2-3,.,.,TGTGCCAGCAGCTTAGCGGGGGGTGGTAGCGGTATCACAGATACGCAGTATTTT,CASSLAGGGSGITDTQYF
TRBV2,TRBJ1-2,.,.,TGTGCCAGCAGTCAAGGGGGACGGGGTGGCTACACCTTC,CASSQGGRGGYTF
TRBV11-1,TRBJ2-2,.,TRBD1,TGTGCCAGCAGGGCTCGGGACAGGGGTGTGGTCGGCACCGGGGAGCTGTTTTTT,CASRARDRGVVGTGELFF
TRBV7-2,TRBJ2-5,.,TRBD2,TGTGCCAGCAGCTTAATGGCGGGGGGGGAGACCCAGTACTTC,CASSLMAGGETQYF